The next 13 T cell receptor beta chains were all read from a single sample in a study of post-analysis software for immune sequencing data. Study results and limitations: Patients showed TRBV5-6, TRBV5-1 and TRBV20-1 among a few TRBV segments more frequent than in controls.

The antigens of these receptors remain unknown. Prepared libraries of TCR beta cDNA carried unique molecular identifiers. TCRdb called the PCR reads again in MiXCR, with one record for every CDR3 protein. The sample comprises hundreds of thousands of distinct CDR3 sequences, 55% to 60% of which are singletons, and approximately 11% rests with the top ten. Sequenced sample: blood. Every receptor here comes from a girl aged 2 to 10 with multiple sclerosis.

J is TRBJ2-4 and V is TRBV7-2, with D unresolved. This CDR3 region has 15 residues. CDR1 is SGHTA and CDR2 is FQGNSA in the germline V gene. Trimming took 3 bases from V and 0 from J, leaving 9 bases between them. CDR3 in DNA: TGTGCCAGCAGCTTGCAACTCCTAGCCAAAAACATTCAGTACTTC. It specifies CASSLQLLAKNIQYF.

The CDR3 is CASSRIAGGPNTGELFF. The CDR3 nucleotides read TGTGCCAGCAGCCGAATAGCGGGGGGGCCGAACACCGGGGAGCTGTTTTTT. This chain links TRBV7-2 with TRBJ2-2; 11 bases are a match to TRBD2. The CDR3 extends over 17 amino acids. In germline, CDR1 is SGHTA, CDR2 FQGNSA. With V trimmed by 5 bases and J by 0 bases, 5 bases remained unmatched.

A single count supports this clonotype. V usage is TRBV5-5 and J usage is TRBJ2-3; D gene ambiguous. With 3 bases removed from V and 2 bases from J, the gap between germline ends came to 10 bases. This CDR3 comprises 14 residues. Germline V lookup: CDR1 SGHKS, CDR2 YYEKEE (reference sequence). The CDR3 reads CASSYRAHTDTQYF. DNA of the CDR3: TGTGCCAGCAGCTACCGGGCTCACACAGATACGCAGTATTTT.

V usage is TRBV3-1 and J usage is TRBJ2-2; 7 positions agree with TRBD1. V lost 4 bases to trimming and J lost 7 bases; unmatched junction nucleotides: 6. Germline loops: CDR1 LGHDT, CDR2 YNNKEL (reference sequence). The CDR3 totals 14 residues. The DNA for the CDR3 is TGTGCCAGCAGCCTCTTGGACAGGAACGGGGAGCTGTTTTTT. This gives the protein CASSLLDRNGELFF.

V usage is TRBV5-1 and J usage is TRBJ2-7; TRBD1 might be the D (6 bases). Germline values: CDR1 SGHRS, CDR2 YFSETQ. The germline V and J ends were trimmed by 0 bases and 2 bases, with 15 bases remaining between them. The CDR3 extends over 16 amino acids. CDR3 loop: CASSLEPGQGTYEQYF. CDR3 DNA: TGCGCCAGCAGCTTGGAGCCGGGACAAGGGACCTACGAGCAGTACTTC.

The rearrangement uses TRBV6-6 and TRBJ1-2, with unresolved D. Trimming pared 2 bases from V and 6 bases from J, leaving 19 bases between. CDR3 length equals 16 residues. From germline, CDR1 is MNHNY and CDR2 SVGAGI (reference sequence). CDR3 nucleotides: TGTGCCAGCAGTTACCTTAGCTCCCTCTTTATTGATGGCTACACCTTC. Translated: CASSYLSSLFIDGYTF.

The chain links TRBV9 to TRBJ2-3, with D perhaps TRBD2 (6 bases). The CDR3 runs to 15 residues. Germline-derived CDR1 and CDR2 are SGDLS and YYNGEE. Trimming took 0 bases from V and 2 from J, leaving 10 bases between them. The CDR3 here is CASSVDGLNTDTQYF. CDR3 DNA: TGTGCCAGCAGCGTAGATGGACTAAACACAGATACGCAGTATTTT.

The genes are TRBV5-1 and TRBJ2-3, with D possibly called TRBD1 or TRBD2 (5 bases each). This CDR3 is 16 amino acids long. Looked up from germline, CDR1 is SGHRS and CDR2 is YFSETQ. The V end was cut by 0 bases, the J end by 0 bases, with 11 bases between. The CDR3: CASSLEGRASTDTQYF. For the CDR3, the DNA is TGCGCCAGCAGCTTGGAGGGGCGGGCTAGCACAGATACGCAGTATTTT.

This chain links TRBV3-1 with TRBJ1-1; D gene unclear. CDR1 is LGHDT and CDR2 is YNNKEL in the germline V gene (reference sequence). The V end was cut by 3 bases, the J end by 0 bases, with 23 bases between. The CDR3 covers 19 residues. CDR3 sequence (DNA): TGTGCCAGCAGCCATGATATGCCGGACGGATTTCTTATGAACACTGAAGCTTTCTTT. Translated, it gives CASSHDMPDGFLMNTEAFF.

This clonotype showed up just a few times. The chain recombines TRBV20-1 with TRBJ2-7; D perhaps matches TRBD2 (6 bases). V gave up 3 bases and J gave up 0 bases, with 15 bases separating them. CDR3 size: 15 residues. Per germline, CDR1 DFQATT and CDR2 SNEGSKA (reference sequence). CDR3 nucleotide sequence: TGCAGTGCTAGGGTAGGGACTTTCAGCTCCTACGAGCAGTACTTC. Translating gives CSARVGTFSSYEQYF.

The sample holds a few counts of this clonotype. J is TRBJ1-6 and V is TRBV12-3 or TRBV12-4, with 7 bases identical to TRBD1. CDR3 length: 15 residues. J lost 7 bases, V lost 6 bases, and 9 bases had no gene match. The CDR3 protein is CASRGQSQSNSPLHF. CDR3 coding DNA: TGTGCCAGCAGGGGACAGTCCCAATCGAATTCACCCCTCCACTTT.

The V gene is TRBV7-2, the J gene TRBJ2-5; TRBD2 matches at 8 bases. Trimming removed 5 bases from V and 5 bases from J; junction bases left unmatched: 7. CDR1 is SGHTA, CDR2 FQGNSA, per germline. This CDR3 region has 14 residues. CDR3 in amino acids: CASSPGLVRETQYF. CDR3 bases: TGTGCCAGCAGCCCGGGACTAGTACGGGAGACCCAGTACTTC.

The chain uses TRBV7-3 and TRBJ2-5; 14 bases align to TRBD2. Germline V CDR1 and CDR2: SGHTA, FQGTGA. J was trimmed by 11 bases and V by 5 bases; bases with no gene match: 10. The CDR3 spans 15 residues. This CDR3 is CASSMGLAGDNEQYF. Here the CDR3 DNA reads TGTGCCAGCAGCATGGGACTAGCGGGGGACAATGAGCAGTACTTC.